This T cell receptor beta chain emerged from a study of shared clonotypes between healthy human individuals. Whole-study context: Those who served as donors were two women and a few men between the ages of 18 and 49.

The authors split each subset's genomic DNA evenly across several immunoSEQ plates. Libraries were prepared by immunoSEQ multiplex PCR; TCRdb keeps only in-frame clonotypes and omits some of them. The sample shows 2 million to 2.5 million clones, more than 80% of them seen only once. Study-level results: Sharing across several donors was seen in 4% to 5.5% of naive CD4 clonotypes. In contrast to clonotypes shared by all four donors, non-shared clonotypes had lower generation probabilities.

Points on this clone: Its matching antigen is unknown.

The sample taken for sequencing was naive CD4+ T cells from PBMCs. Described subset: CD45RA+ positively selected. This TCR derives from a man younger than 35 in good health. Some clones in this sample may be carry-over from other donors' samples.

The CDR3 DNA sequence: TGTGCCAGCAGCTTAGAACTAGATGTGCAAACCGGGGAGCTGTTTTTT. It specifies CASSLELDVQTGELFF. The chain has TRBV7-2 and TRBJ2-2; maybe TRBD2 (5 bases). The V gene lost 1 base and the J gene lost 5 bases, with 14 bases spanning the gap. The CDR3 extends over 16 amino acids. Germline loops: CDR1 SGHTA, CDR2 FQGNSA.